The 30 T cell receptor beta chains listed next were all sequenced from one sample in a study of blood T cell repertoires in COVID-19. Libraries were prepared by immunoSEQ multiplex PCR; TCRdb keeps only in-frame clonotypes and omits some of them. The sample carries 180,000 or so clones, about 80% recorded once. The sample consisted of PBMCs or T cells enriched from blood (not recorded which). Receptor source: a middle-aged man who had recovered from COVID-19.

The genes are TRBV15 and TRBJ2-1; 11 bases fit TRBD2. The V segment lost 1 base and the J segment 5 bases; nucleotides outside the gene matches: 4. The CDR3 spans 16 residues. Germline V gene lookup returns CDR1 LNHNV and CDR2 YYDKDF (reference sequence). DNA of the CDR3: TGTGCCACCAGCAGAGCGCTAGCGGGGGGTGACAATGAGCAGTTCTTC. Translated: CATSRALAGGDNEQFF.

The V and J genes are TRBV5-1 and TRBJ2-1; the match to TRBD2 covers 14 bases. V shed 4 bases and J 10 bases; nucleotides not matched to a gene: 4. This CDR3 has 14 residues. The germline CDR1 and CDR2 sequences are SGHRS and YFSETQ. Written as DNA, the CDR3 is TGCGCCAGCAGCCTTAGGACTAGCGGGGGGGAGCAGTTCTTC. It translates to CASSLRTSGGEQFF.

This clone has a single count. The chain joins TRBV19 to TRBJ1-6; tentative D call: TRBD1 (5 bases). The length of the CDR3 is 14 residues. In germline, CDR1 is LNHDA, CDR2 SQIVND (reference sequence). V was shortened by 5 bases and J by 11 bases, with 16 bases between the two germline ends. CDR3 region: CASSVGHAGTPLHF. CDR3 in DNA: TGTGCCAGTAGTGTCGGACACGCGGGGACACCCCTCCACTTT.

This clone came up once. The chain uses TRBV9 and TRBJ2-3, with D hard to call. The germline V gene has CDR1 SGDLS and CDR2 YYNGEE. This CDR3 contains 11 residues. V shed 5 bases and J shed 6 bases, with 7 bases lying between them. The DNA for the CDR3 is TGTGCCAGCAGGGGCCGGGATACGCAGTATTTT. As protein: CASRGRDTQYF.

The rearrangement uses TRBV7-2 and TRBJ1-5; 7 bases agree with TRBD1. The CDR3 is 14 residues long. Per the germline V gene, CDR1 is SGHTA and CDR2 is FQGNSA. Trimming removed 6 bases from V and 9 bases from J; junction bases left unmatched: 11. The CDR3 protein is CASSTDRPSGPQHF. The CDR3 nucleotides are TGTGCCAGCAGTACGGACAGGCCCTCAGGGCCCCAGCATTTT.

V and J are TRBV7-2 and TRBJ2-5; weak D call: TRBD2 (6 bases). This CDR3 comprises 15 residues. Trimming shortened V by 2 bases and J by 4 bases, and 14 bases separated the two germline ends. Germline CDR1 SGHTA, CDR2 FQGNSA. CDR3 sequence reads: CASSLFSGVGETQYF. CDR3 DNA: TGTGCCAGCAGCTTATTTTCGGGGGTAGGAGAGACCCAGTACTTC. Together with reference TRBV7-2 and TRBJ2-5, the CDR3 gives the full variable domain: GAGVSQSPSNKVTEKGKDVELRCDPISGHTALYWYRQSLGQGLEFLIYFQGNSAPDKSGLPSDRFSAERTGGSVSTLTIQRTQQEDSAVYLCASSLFSGVGETQYFGPGTRLLVL.

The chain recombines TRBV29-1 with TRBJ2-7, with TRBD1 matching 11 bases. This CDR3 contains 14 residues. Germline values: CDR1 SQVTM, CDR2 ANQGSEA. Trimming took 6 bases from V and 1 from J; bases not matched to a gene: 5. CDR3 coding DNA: TGCAGCGTGGCCGGGACAGGGGGGTCCTACGAGCAGTACTTC. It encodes CSVAGTGGSYEQYF.

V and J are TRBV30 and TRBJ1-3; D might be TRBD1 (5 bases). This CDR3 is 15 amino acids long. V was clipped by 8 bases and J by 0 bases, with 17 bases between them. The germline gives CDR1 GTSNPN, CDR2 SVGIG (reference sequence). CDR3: CAGNPQGLSGNTIYF. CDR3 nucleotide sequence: TGTGCCGGAAACCCCCAGGGCCTCTCTGGAAACACCATATATTTT. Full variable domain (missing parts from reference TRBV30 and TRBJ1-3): SQTIHQWPATLVQPVGSPLSLECTVEGTSNPNLYWYRQAAGRGLQLLFYSVGIGQISSEVPQNLSASRPQDRQFILSSKKLLLSDSGFYLCAGNPQGLSGNTIYFGEGSWLTVV.

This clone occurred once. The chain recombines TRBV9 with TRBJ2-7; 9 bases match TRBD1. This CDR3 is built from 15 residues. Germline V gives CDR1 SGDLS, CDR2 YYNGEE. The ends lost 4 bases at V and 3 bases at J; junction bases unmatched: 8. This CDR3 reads CASSSRGQGGYEQYF. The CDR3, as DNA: TGTGCCAGCAGCTCGCGGGGACAGGGTGGCTACGAGCAGTACTTC.

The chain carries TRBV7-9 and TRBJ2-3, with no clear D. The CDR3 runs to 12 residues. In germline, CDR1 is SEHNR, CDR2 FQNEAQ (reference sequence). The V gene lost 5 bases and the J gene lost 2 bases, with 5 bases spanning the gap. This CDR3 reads CASSPYTDTQYF. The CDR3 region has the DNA TGTGCCAGCAGCCCCTACACAGATACGCAGTATTTT.

The CDR3 is CATSDTRQGLGSGANVLTF. CDR3 sequence (DNA): TGTGCCACCAGTGATACCCGACAGGGGCTCGGCTCGGGGGCCAACGTCCTGACTTTC. The rearrangement uses TRBV24-1 and TRBJ2-6, with 8 bases fitting TRBD1. The ends lost 3 bases at V and 4 bases at J; junction bases unmatched: 13. The germline CDR1 and CDR2 sequences are KGHDR and SFDVKD. This CDR3 comprises 19 residues.

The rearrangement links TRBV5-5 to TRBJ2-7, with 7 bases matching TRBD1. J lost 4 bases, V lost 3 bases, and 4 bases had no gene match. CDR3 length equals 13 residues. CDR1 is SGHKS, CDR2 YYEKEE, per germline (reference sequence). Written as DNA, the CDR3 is TGTGCCAGCAGCTCTTTGACAGGGTACGAGCAGTACTTC. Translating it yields CASSSLTGYEQYF.

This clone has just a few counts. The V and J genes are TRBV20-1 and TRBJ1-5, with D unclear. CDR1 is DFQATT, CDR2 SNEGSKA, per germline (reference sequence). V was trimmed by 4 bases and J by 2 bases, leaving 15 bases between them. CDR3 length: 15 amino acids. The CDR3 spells CSAIESRERNQPQHF. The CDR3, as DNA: TGCAGTGCTATTGAATCCCGAGAGCGCAATCAGCCCCAGCATTTT.

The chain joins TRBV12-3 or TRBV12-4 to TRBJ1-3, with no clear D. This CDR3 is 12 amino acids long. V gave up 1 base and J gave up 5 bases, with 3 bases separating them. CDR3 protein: CASSLERNTIYF. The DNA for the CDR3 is TGTGCCAGCAGTTTAGAGCGAAACACCATATATTTT.

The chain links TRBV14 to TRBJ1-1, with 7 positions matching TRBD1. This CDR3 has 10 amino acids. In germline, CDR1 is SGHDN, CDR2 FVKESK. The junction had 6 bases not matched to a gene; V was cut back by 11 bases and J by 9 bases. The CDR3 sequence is CADPGGKAFF. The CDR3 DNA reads TGTGCCGACCCAGGGGGGAAAGCTTTCTTT.

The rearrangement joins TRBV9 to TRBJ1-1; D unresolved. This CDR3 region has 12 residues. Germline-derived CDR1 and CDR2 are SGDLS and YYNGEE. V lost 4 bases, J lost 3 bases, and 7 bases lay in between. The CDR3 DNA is TGTGCCAGCAGCTCACGGGACACTGAAGCTTTCTTT. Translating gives CASSSRDTEAFF.

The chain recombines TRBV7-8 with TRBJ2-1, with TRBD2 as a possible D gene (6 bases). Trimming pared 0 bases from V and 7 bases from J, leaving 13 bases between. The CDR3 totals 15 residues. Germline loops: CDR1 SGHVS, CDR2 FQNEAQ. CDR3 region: CASSLAWGGWNEQFF. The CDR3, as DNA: TGTGCCAGCAGCTTAGCGTGGGGAGGATGGAATGAGCAGTTCTTC.

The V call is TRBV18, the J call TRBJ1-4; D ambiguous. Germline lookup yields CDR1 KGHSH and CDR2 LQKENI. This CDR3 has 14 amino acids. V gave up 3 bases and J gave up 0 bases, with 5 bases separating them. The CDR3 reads CASSPGATNEKLFF. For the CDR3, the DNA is TGTGCCAGCTCACCCGGGGCAACTAATGAAAAACTGTTTTTT.

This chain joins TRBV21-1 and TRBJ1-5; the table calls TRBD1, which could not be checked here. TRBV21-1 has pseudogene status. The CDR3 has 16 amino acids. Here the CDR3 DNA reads TGTGCCAGCAGCAAAGACAGTCCCCCACACAACCAGCCCCAGCATTTT. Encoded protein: CASSKDSPPHNQPQHF.

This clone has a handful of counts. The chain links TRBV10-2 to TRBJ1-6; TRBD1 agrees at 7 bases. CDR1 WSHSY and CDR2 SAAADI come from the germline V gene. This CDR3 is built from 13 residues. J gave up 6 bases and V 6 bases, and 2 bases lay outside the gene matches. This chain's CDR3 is CASRTGPNSPLHF. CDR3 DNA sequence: TGCGCCAGCAGGACAGGGCCTAATTCACCCCTCCACTTT.

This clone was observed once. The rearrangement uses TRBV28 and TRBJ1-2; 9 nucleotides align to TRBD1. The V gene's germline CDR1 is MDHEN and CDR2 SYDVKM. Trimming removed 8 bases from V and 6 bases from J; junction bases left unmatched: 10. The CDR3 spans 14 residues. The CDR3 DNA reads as TGTGCCAGCGGATCCCTACAGGGGGCACATGGCTACACCTTC. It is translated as CASGSLQGAHGYTF.

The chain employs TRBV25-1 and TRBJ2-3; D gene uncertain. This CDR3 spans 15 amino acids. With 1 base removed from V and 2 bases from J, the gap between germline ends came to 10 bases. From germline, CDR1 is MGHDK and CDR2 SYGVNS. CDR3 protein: CASSESMAFTDTQYF. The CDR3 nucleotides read TGTGCCAGCAGTGAATCGATGGCTTTCACAGATACGCAGTATTTT. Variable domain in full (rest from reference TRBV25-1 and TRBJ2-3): EADIYQTPRYLVIGTGKKITLECSQTMGHDKMYWYQQDPGMELHLIHYSYGVNSTEKGDLSSESTVSRIRTEHFPLTLESARPSHTSQYLCASSESMAFTDTQYFGPGTRLTVL.

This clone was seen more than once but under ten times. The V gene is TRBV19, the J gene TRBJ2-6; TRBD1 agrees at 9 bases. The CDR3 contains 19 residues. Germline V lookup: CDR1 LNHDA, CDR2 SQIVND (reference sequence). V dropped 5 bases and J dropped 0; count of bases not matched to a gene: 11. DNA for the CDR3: TGTGCCAGTAGTTCTGGGACAGGGTTCGTCCTCTCTGGGGCCAACGTCCTGACTTTC. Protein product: CASSSGTGFVLSGANVLTF.

In DNA form, the CDR3 reads TGTGCCATCAGGGACCAGGGGGCCGACACTGAAGCTTTCTTT. Amino acids: CAIRDQGADTEAFF. The chain combines TRBV10-3 with TRBJ1-1, with 8 bases matching TRBD1. Germline-derived CDR1 and CDR2 are ENHRY and SYGVKD. This CDR3 is built from 14 residues. Trimming removed 6 bases from V and 3 bases from J; junction bases left unmatched: 6.

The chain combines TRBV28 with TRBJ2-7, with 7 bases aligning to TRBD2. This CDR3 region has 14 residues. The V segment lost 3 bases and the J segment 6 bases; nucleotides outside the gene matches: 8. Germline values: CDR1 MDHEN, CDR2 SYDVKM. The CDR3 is CASSLMRGTREQYF. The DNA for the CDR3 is TGTGCCAGCAGTTTGATGCGGGGGACCCGCGAGCAGTACTTC.

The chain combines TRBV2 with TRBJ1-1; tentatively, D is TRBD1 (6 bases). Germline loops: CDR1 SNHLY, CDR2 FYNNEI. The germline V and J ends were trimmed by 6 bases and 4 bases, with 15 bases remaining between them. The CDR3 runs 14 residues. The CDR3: CASSTQGHATEAFF. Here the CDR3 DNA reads TGTGCCAGCAGCACACAGGGTCATGCCACTGAAGCTTTCTTT. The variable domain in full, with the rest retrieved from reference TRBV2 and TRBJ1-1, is EPEVTQTPSHQVTQMGQEVILRCVPISNHLYFYWYRQILGQKVEFLVSFYNNEISEKSEIFDDQFSVERPDGSNFTLKIRSTKLEDSAMYFCASSTQGHATEAFFGQGTRLTVV.

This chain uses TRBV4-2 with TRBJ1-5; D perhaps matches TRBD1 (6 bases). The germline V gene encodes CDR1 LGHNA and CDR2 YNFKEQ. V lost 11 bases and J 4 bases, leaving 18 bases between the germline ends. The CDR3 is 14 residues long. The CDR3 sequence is CASGVEGGNQPQHF. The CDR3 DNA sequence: TGTGCCTCCGGGGTAGAGGGGGGGAATCAGCCCCAGCATTTT.

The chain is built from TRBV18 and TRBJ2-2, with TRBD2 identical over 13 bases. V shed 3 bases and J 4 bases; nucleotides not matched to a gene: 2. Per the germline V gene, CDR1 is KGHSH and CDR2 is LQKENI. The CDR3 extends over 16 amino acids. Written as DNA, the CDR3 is TGTGCCAGCTCACCCGGACTAGCGGGGGTCACCGGGGAGCTGTTTTTT. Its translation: CASSPGLAGVTGELFF. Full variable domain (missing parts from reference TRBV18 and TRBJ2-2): NAGVMQNPRHLVRRRGQEARLRCSPMKGHSHVYWYRQLPEEGLKFMVYLQKENIIDESGMPKERFSAEFPKEGPSILRIQQVVRGDSAAYFCASSPGLAGVTGELFFGEGSRLTVL.

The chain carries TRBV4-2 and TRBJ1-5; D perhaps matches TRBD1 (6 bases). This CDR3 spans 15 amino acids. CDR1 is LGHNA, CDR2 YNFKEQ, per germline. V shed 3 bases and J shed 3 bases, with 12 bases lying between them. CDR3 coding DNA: TGTGCCAGCAGCCAGGAGACAGGTTTCAATCAGCCCCAGCATTTT. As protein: CASSQETGFNQPQHF.

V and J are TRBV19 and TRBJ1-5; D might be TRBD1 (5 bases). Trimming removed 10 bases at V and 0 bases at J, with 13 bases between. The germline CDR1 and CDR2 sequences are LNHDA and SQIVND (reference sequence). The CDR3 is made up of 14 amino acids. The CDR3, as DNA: TGTGCCATCGGACGGACATTTAGCAATCAGCCCCAGCATTTT. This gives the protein CAIGRTFSNQPQHF.